Below, 18 T cell receptor beta chains from the same sample are listed, as sequenced in a study of cytomegalovirus exposure and HLA in healthy donors. 13 Jbeta primers and 60 Vbeta primers were used for the PCR. Assay: immunoSEQ multiplex PCR; the TCRdb copy retains only in-frame clones and omits some. Of 140,000 to 150,000 clones in the sample, about three quarters were seen once. Input material: PBMCs. The receptors derive from a middle-aged man in good health and CMV-seropositive.

The chain joins TRBV6-6 to TRBJ2-7; TRBD1 matches at 7 bases. Germline V gives CDR1 MNHNY, CDR2 SVGAGI (reference sequence). The CDR3 runs to 15 residues. The V segment lost 5 bases and the J segment 3 bases; nucleotides outside the gene matches: 10. This chain's CDR3 is CASSQLDRADYEQYF. The CDR3 nucleotides are TGTGCCAGCAGTCAGCTAGACAGGGCGGACTACGAGCAGTACTTC.

The CDR3 bases are TGTGCCAGCAGTCGGGATTCGGGAACTGAAGCTTTCTTT. Translated, it gives CASSRDSGTEAFF. The chain joins TRBV28 to TRBJ1-1, with no clear D. Germline lookup yields CDR1 MDHEN and CDR2 SYDVKM. The CDR3 is made up of 13 amino acids. The ends were cut back, 5 bases at V and 5 bases at J, with 12 bases in the middle. The entire variable domain, with the rest obtained from reference TRBV28 and TRBJ1-1, is as follows: DVKVTQSSRYLVKRTGEKVFLECVQDMDHENMFWYRQDPGLGLRLIYFSYDVKMKEKGDIPEGYSVSREKKERFSLILESASTNQTSMYLCASSRDSGTEAFFGQGTRLTVV.

V gene TRBV6-1 combines with J gene TRBJ2-3, with 8 bases aligning to TRBD2. The CDR3 spans 16 residues. CDR1 and CDR2 from the germline V gene are MNHNS and SASEGT. With 4 bases clipped from V and 0 bases from J, the junction kept 6 bases outside the gene matches. CDR3 residues: CASSVFGGASTDTQYF. The CDR3 nucleotides are TGTGCCAGCAGTGTTTTCGGGGGGGCGAGCACAGATACGCAGTATTTT.

The rearrangement links TRBV30 to TRBJ2-5; TRBD1 aligns across 10 bases. This CDR3 contains 15 residues. The V gene end was trimmed by 5 bases and the J gene end by 5 bases; junction bases not matched to a gene: 11. Germline CDR1 GTSNPN, CDR2 SVGIG (reference sequence). CDR3 coding DNA: TGTGCCTGGGCAATTCGACAGGGGGCGAGGGAGACCCAGTACTTC. Translating gives CAWAIRQGARETQYF.

The chain has TRBV7-2 and TRBJ2-2, with a weak D call TRBD2 (6 bases). Trimming removed 7 bases at V and 1 base at J, with 10 bases between. The CDR3 has 14 amino acids. The germline V gene has CDR1 SGHTA and CDR2 FQGNSA. CDR3 DNA sequence: TGTGCCAGCAAACGACTAGGGAACACCGGGGAGCTGTTTTTT. It yields the protein CASKRLGNTGELFF.

The chain employs TRBV18 and TRBJ2-5; D gene ambiguous. V lost 0 bases and J lost 1, with 3 bases in between. CDR3 size: 13 residues. The germline V gene encodes CDR1 KGHSH and CDR2 LQKENI. In DNA, the CDR3 is TGTGCCAGCTCACCACCAGCCCAAGAGACCCAGTACTTC. This codes for CASSPPAQETQYF.

The rearrangement links TRBV5-4 to TRBJ1-4, with D perhaps TRBD1 (6 bases). The germline V gene has CDR1 SGHNT and CDR2 YYREEE (reference sequence). The germline V and J ends were trimmed by 0 bases and 3 bases, with 12 bases remaining between them. There are 16 residues in the CDR3. Written as DNA, the CDR3 is TGTGCCAGCAGCTTGGCCTCGACAGGATCTAATGAAAAACTGTTTTTT. This codes for CASSLASTGSNEKLFF.

This sequence joins TRBV7-6 and TRBJ2-1; D is perhaps TRBD1 (7 bases). V shed 6 bases and J shed 6 bases, with 18 bases lying between them. There are 15 residues in the CDR3. The germline V gene encodes CDR1 SGHVS and CDR2 FNYEAQ. As DNA, the CDR3 is TGTGCCAGCAGACCTCAGGGGGGACTCGGCAATGAGCAGTTCTTC. Protein product: CASRPQGGLGNEQFF.

This clone came up once. The chain carries TRBV6-6 and TRBJ1-3; 10 bases fit TRBD1. In germline, CDR1 is MNHNY, CDR2 SVGAGI (reference sequence). CDR3 length: 14 residues. The V and J ends lost 7 bases and 8 bases, in that order; junction bases with no gene match: 8. The CDR3: CASTVRTGGYTIYF. CDR3 nucleotides: TGTGCCAGCACCGTGAGGACAGGGGGTTACACCATATATTTT.

The rearrangement uses TRBV2 and TRBJ2-2; perhaps TRBD2 as D (6 bases). The CDR3 covers 14 residues. Germline V gene data show CDR1 as SNHLY and CDR2 as FYNNEI. The V gene lost 7 bases and the J gene lost 4 bases, with 13 bases spanning the gap. The CDR3 DNA is TGTGCCAGCACCGAGGGACTTATCACCGGGGAGCTGTTTTTT. Its translation is CASTEGLITGELFF.

The chain recombines TRBV7-9 with TRBJ2-7; 10 bases are a match to TRBD2. The J segment lost 4 bases and the V segment lost 5 bases, leaving 8 bases of the junction unmatched. The CDR3 covers 15 residues. The germline CDR1 and CDR2 sequences are SEHNR and FQNEAQ (reference sequence). CDR3 amino acids: CASSPAGLANYEQYF. The CDR3, as DNA: TGTGCCAGCAGCCCCGCGGGACTAGCGAATTACGAGCAGTACTTC. The full variable domain, completed using reference TRBV7-9 and TRBJ2-7, is DTGVSQNPRHKITKRGQNVTFRCDPISEHNRLYWYRQTLGQGPEFLTYFQNEAQLEKSRLLSDRFSAERPKGSFSTLEIQRTEQGDSAMYLCASSPAGLANYEQYFGPGTRLTVT.

Concerning this clone: Mismatch with germline at one junction end may stem from a read error. The rearrangement uses TRBV7-2 and TRBJ2-2; 12 positions match TRBD2. The CDR3 extends over 18 amino acids. The germline CDR1 and CDR2 sequences are SGHTA and FQGNSA. The CDR3, as DNA: TGTGCCAGCAGCGATAGGGGGCTAGCGGGAGGGTACACCGGGGAGCTGTCTTTT. As protein: CASSDRGLAGGYTGELSF.

In this sample, this clone turned up a few times. The J gene is TRBJ2-6, the V gene TRBV27, with no clear D. Looked up from germline, CDR1 is MNHEY and CDR2 is SMNVEV (reference sequence). Trimming removed 1 base from V and 1 base from J, with 8 bases in between. The CDR3 is 16 residues long. The CDR3 region is CASSLFLTSGANVLTF. The CDR3 DNA reads as TGTGCCAGCAGTTTATTCCTGACATCTGGGGCCAACGTCCTGACTTTC.

This chain joins TRBV7-9 and TRBJ2-1; TRBD2 aligns across 7 bases. The germline CDR1 and CDR2 sequences are SEHNR and FQNEAQ (reference sequence). The CDR3 is 16 residues long. Losses at the gene ends were 3 bases for V and 0 bases for J; bases not matched to a gene: 5. CDR3 amino acids: CASSLLGRSSYNEQFF. Here the CDR3 DNA reads TGTGCCAGCAGCTTGCTCGGGAGGAGCTCCTACAATGAGCAGTTCTTC.

V usage is TRBV11-2 and J usage is TRBJ2-7; 12 positions match TRBD2. With V trimmed by 5 bases and J by 2 bases, 4 bases remained unmatched. Germline V gene sequence: CDR1 SGHAT, CDR2 FQNNGV. The length of the CDR3 is 15 residues. CDR3 sequence reads: CASSELAGGTYEQYF. CDR3 nucleotide sequence: TGTGCCAGCAGCGAACTAGCGGGAGGAACCTACGAGCAGTACTTC.

This clone was detected only once. The chain is built from TRBV7-9 and TRBJ2-7, with D perhaps TRBD2 (6 bases). The germline CDR1 and CDR2 sequences are SEHNR and FQNEAQ (reference sequence). The CDR3 length is 14 residues. V was clipped by 5 bases and J by 5 bases, with 16 bases between them. The CDR3 nucleotides are TGTGCCAGCAGCAGGATGCAGGGAGGCGACGAGCAGTACTTC. As protein: CASSRMQGGDEQYF.

The J gene is TRBJ2-7, the V gene TRBV4-2, with 8 bases fitting TRBD1. The CDR3 runs to 16 residues. The V segment lost 1 base and the J segment 3 bases; nucleotides outside the gene matches: 8. Germline loops: CDR1 LGHNA, CDR2 YNFKEQ. The CDR3 sequence is CASSQAFGQGIYEQYF. The CDR3 bases are TGTGCCAGCAGCCAAGCCTTCGGACAGGGAATCTACGAGCAGTACTTC.

The chain is built from TRBV5-1 and TRBJ2-1, with TRBD2 as a possible D gene (6 bases). CDR1 and CDR2 from the germline V gene are SGHRS and YFSETQ. The CDR3 totals 16 residues. The V end lost 4 bases, the J end lost 6 bases, and 20 bases lay between the germline ends. The chain's CDR3 is CASSLSGTAGPNEQFF. The DNA for the CDR3 is TGCGCCAGCAGCCTCTCCGGGACTGCGGGCCCCAATGAGCAGTTCTTC.